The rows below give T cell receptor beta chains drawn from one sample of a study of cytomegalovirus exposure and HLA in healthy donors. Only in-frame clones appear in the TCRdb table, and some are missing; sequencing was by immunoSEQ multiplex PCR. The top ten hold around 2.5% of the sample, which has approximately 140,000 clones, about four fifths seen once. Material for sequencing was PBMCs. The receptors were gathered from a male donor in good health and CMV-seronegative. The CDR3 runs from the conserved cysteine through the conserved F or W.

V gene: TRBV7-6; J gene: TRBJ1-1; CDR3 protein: CASSLTGNTEAFF
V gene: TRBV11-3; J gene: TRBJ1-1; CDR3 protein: CASSFRPGTEAFF
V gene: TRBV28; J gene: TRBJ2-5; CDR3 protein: CASSLTGHYQETQYF
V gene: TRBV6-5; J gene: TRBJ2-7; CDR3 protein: CASSYVGGTPVKYF
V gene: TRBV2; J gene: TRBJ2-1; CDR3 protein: CASTGMGVEEQFF
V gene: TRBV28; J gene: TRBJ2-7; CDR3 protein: CASSSNPGLASSYEQYF
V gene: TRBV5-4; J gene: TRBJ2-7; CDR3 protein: CASSSGVAGAGSEQYF
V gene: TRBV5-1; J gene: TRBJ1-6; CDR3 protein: CASSLEVGGVSPLHF
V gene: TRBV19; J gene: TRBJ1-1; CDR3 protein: CASSTNRRGRYTEAFF
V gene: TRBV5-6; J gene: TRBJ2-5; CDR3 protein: CASSPGTSGIGQYF
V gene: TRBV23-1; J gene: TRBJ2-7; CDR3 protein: CASSWDRGLNF
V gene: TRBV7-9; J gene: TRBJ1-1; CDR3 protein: CASSPSDIGVTEAFF
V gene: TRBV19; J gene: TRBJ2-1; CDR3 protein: CASSIISGTSNEQFF
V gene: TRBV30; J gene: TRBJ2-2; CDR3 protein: CAWSVLGAGELFF
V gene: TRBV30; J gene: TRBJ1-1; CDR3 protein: CAWSINTEAFF
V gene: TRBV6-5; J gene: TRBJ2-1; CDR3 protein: CASSYLAGGSYNEQFF
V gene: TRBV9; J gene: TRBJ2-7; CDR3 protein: CASSGTSPHEQYF
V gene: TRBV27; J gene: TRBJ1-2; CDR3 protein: CASSFGGDYGYTF
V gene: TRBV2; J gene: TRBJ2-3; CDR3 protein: CASSGPGDTDTQYF
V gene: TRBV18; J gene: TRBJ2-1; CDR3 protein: CASSQTTSPAGPGDNEQFF
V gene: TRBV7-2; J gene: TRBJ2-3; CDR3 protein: CASSSGQSTDTQYF
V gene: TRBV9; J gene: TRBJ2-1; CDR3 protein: CASSPHLGGSSYNEQFF
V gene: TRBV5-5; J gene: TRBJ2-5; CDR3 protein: CASTASQGLVETQYF
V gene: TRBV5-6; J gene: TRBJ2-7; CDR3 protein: CASSLQGLSYEQYF
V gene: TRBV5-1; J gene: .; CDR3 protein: CASSLKIVKTYEQYF
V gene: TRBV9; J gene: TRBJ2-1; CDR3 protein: CASSVGSSYNEQFF
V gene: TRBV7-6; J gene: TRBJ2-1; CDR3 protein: CASSSHRPGDNEQFF
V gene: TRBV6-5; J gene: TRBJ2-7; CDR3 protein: CASSYSSGTGTGEQYF
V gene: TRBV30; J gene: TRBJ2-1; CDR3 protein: CAWSGSGRINEQFF
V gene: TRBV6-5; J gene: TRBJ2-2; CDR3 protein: CASSYEFRFPGELFF